Sequencing of this T cell receptor (beta chain) was carried out in a study of spatial heterogeneity in lung cancer (dated 2019 in TCRdb). The study in broad terms: Beta-chain transcripts were consistently detected in greater numbers than alpha-chain transcripts, which likely reflects a higher abundance of beta-chain transcripts. TCR repertoire features were related to nonsynonymous mutation counts determined by whole-exome sequencing of tumor tissue. In the raw uncorrected reads, each unique combination of TCR and UMI appeared more than ten times on average. In non-small cell lung cancer, the study made a quantitative comparison of TCR alpha and beta repertoires among multiple tumor regions, matched nontumor lung and blood. Both alpha and beta chains were TCR-sequenced in samples taken at surgery, namely 220 tumor regions, approximately 63 matched nontumor lung samples and over 55 PBMC samples.

Sample time point, as interpreted from the label and publication: sample taken at primary tumor resection. Without any cell sorting, TCR sequencing was performed on whole RNA extracted either from tumor and nontumor lung tissue or from cryopreserved PBMC samples. The donors were 70 or so patients from the lung TRACERx cohort who had early-stage, untreated non-small cell lung cancer. Only patients for whom sufficient RNA was available from at least two tumor regions were selected for TCR sequencing. Libraries were prepared through 5' RACE. Reads for this sample came from a NextSeq 500. In the TCR library protocol, a unique molecular identifier was attached to each TCR cDNA molecule so that PCR and sequencing errors could be corrected. Regarding the original processing steps: TCR identification, UMI-based error correction and CDR3 extraction were all carried out with Decombinator tools. TCRs above a frequency of 2 per 1,000, corresponding to the top 1% of the tumor frequency distribution, were defined as expanded. Rényi diversity was computed with the R vegan package after subsampling each repertoire 100 times to 5,000 TCRs. CDR3 similarity networks were built from amino acid triplet string-kernel similarity, with CDR3s being connected when pairwise similarity was above 0.82. TCRdb took the public reads, trimmed them with fastp at Q25, ran MiXCR for clone calling and kept in-frame beta chains. CDR3 protein duplicates are merged, each entry listing the most common genes and DNA. Clone size and V and J calls follow TCRdb, not the original study. Here the sample has 12,000 or so distinct CDR3 sequences; 13% to 15% occur a single time. The ten largest clones represent roughly 2.6% of the sample.

The CDR3 spans 14 residues, from the cysteine through the phenylalanine. Only CDR3 DNA is held: 42 bases, read in frame from base 1. Sequences SGHTA (CDR1) and FQGTGA (CDR2) are obtained from the germline V gene. The trim is 5 bases for V and 6 bases for J, with a gap of 17 bases between the germline ends. This clonotype was recorded at least ten times. No cognate antigen has been identified for it. Base qualities are missing; no much larger clone stands one base away. Overall results and qualifications from the work: Confirming at a functional level the hypothesis that regional TCRs recognize regional mutations was considered to require additional single-cell paired TCR alpha and beta sequencing. Ubiquitous expanded tumor TCRs were found in blood more often at tumor resection than at routine follow-up.

This material consisted of PBMCs, taken at surgery. This TCR was recovered from a female donor with early-stage non-small cell lung cancer. The rearranged chain carries TRBV7-3 and TRBJ2-7; matching of 5 bases hints at TRBD1 as the D gene. The DNA reads TGTGCCAGCAGCCCCCAGGGTCCGTTAGGCGAGCAGTACTTC. Protein translation: CASSPQGPLGEQYF.